Each of the 17 T cell receptor beta chains below was sequenced from the same sample in a study of blood T cells in healthy people across ages. Primers used in a second PCR of roughly 6 to 11 cycles were a sample-barcoded 5' primer and a J-beta primer mix. TCRdb used MiXCR to reprocess the 5' RACE reads, holding one entry per CDR3 protein. The table records more than 800,000 distinct CDR3 sequences, 25% to 30% of them present only once. The specimen was blood. These receptors were taken from a woman aged 80 or over in good health.

The chain has TRBV7-2 and TRBJ2-5, with D tentatively TRBD1 or TRBD2 (7 bases each). CDR3 size: 15 residues. Trimming cost V 5 bases and J 4 bases, with 17 bases left between them. The germline V gene has CDR1 SGHTA and CDR2 FQGNSA. In nucleotides, the CDR3 is TGTGCCAGCAGCCAGGGGGGGGGCCGAGGAGAGACCCAGTACTTC. Translated, it gives CASSQGGGRGETQYF.

At least ten counts were recorded for this clonotype. The genes are TRBV28 and TRBJ2-7; TRBD1 matches at 7 bases. Germline values: CDR1 MDHEN, CDR2 SYDVKM. There are 15 residues in the CDR3. Trimming removed 1 base from V and 0 bases from J; junction bases left unmatched: 3. CDR3 in amino acids: CASSLYGTASYEQYF. The CDR3 DNA reads TGTGCCAGCAGTTTATACGGGACAGCCTCCTACGAGCAGTACTTC.

The chain uses TRBV6-5 and TRBJ2-1; 16 bases map to TRBD2. This CDR3 spans 16 amino acids. V dropped 6 bases and J dropped 7; count of bases not matched to a gene: 6. Germline assignment: CDR1 MNHEY and CDR2 SVGAGI. CDR3 region: CASRPGTSGGANEQFF. The CDR3 nucleotides are TGTGCCAGCAGACCCGGGACTAGCGGGGGGGCTAATGAGCAGTTCTTC.

This clonotype has a handful of counts. V usage is TRBV5-4 and J usage is TRBJ2-6, with D perhaps matching TRBD1 (6 bases). The CDR3 runs to 19 residues. Deletions cut 4 bases from V and 1 base from J, with 21 bases between. The germline CDR1 and CDR2 sequences are SGHNT and YYREEE (reference sequence). CDR3 in amino acids: CASSPAGVRTPSGANVLTF. CDR3 coding DNA: TGTGCCAGCAGCCCGGCAGGGGTAAGGACCCCTTCTGGGGCCAACGTCCTGACTTTC.

This clonotype was detected ten times or more. The rearrangement uses TRBV4-1 and TRBJ2-1; 13 nucleotides line up with TRBD2. This CDR3 has 21 residues. From germline, CDR1 is MGHRA and CDR2 YSYEKL. Trimming at V came to 3 bases and at J to 0 bases, leaving 14 bases not matched to a gene. The CDR3 spells CASSHLRPGLAGTSSYNEQFF. The CDR3, as DNA: TGCGCCAGCAGCCATCTCAGGCCGGGACTAGCGGGGACAAGCTCCTACAATGAGCAGTTCTTC.

This clonotype was detected ten times or more. The chain recombines TRBV7-9 with TRBJ2-6, with 10 bases matching TRBD1. Germline V gene sequence: CDR1 SEHNR, CDR2 FQNEAQ (reference sequence). J lost 2 bases, V lost 8 bases, and 0 bases had no gene match. The CDR3 length is 14 residues. The chain's CDR3 is CASDRGPGANVLTF. CDR3 nucleotides: TGTGCCAGCGACAGGGGGCCTGGGGCCAACGTCCTGACTTTC.

This clonotype was seen a few times. The chain uses TRBV18 and TRBJ1-5, with 8 bases identical to TRBD1. The germline gives CDR1 KGHSH, CDR2 LQKENI. CDR3 length: 15 amino acids. V lost 5 bases to trimming and J lost 0 bases; unmatched junction nucleotides: 3. In DNA form, the CDR3 reads TGTGCCAGCTCAACGGGACAGGTTAGCAATCAGCCCCAGCATTTT. Translation: CASSTGQVSNQPQHF.

This clonotype showed up just a few times. This chain joins TRBV20-1 and TRBJ1-4; perhaps TRBD1 as D (5 bases). The CDR3 contains 14 residues. Germline CDR1 reads DFQATT; CDR2 reads SNEGSKA (reference sequence). V lost 1 base and J 3 bases, leaving 9 bases between the germline ends. CDR3 sequence: CSARGGVPNEKLFF. The DNA for the CDR3 is TGCAGTGCTAGAGGGGGGGTTCCTAATGAAAAACTGTTTTTT.

This clonotype has just one count. The genes are TRBV12-3 or TRBV12-4 and TRBJ1-5; D not resolved. The CDR3 has 16 amino acids. V was pared by 1 base and J by 2 bases, with 12 bases between. CDR3 loop: CASSLVGNLGNQPQHF. The CDR3 region has the DNA TGTGCCAGCAGTTTAGTAGGGAACCTTGGCAATCAGCCCCAGCATTTT.

This clonotype was seen more than once but under ten times. The rearrangement links TRBV24-1 to TRBJ2-7; TRBD1 aligns across 9 bases. CDR3 length equals 16 residues. V was clipped by 0 bases and J by 7 bases; unmatched bases: 9. Per germline, CDR1 KGHDR and CDR2 SFDVKD. The CDR3 spells CATSDLLGTGTHEQYF. The CDR3 nucleotides are TGTGCCACCAGTGATTTGCTTGGGACAGGGACCCATGAGCAGTACTTC.

This clonotype appeared many times. This chain uses TRBV2 with TRBJ2-3; possibly TRBD2 for D (6 bases). CDR1 is SNHLY and CDR2 is FYNNEI in the germline V gene. The CDR3 is 16 residues long. V dropped 3 bases and J dropped 4 bases, with 17 bases sitting between them. The CDR3 is CASSEAGPPGADTQYF. DNA of the CDR3: TGTGCCAGCAGTGAGGCGGGACCCCCCGGTGCAGATACGCAGTATTTT.

A remark on this clonotype: A much larger clone sits a single nucleotide away, making a read error possible. This sequence joins TRBV11-2 and TRBJ2-1, with TRBD1 matching 8 bases. J gave up 6 bases and V 8 bases, and 9 bases lay outside the gene matches. CDR3 length equals 14 residues. Germline assignment: CDR1 SGHAT and CDR2 FQNNGV. CDR3 sequence: CASRGGTGCNEQFF. CDR3 coding DNA: TGTGCCAGCCGGGGCGGGACAGGCTGCAATGAGCAGTTCTTC.

This clonotype came up many times. The chain employs TRBV20-1 and TRBJ1-2; a weak D match, TRBD1 (5 bases). The CDR3 length is 13 residues. Germline assignment: CDR1 DFQATT and CDR2 SNEGSKA (reference sequence). The ends were cut back, 0 bases at V and 4 bases at J, with 9 bases in the middle. CDR3 sequence reads: CSAREGTAYGYTF. CDR3 nucleotide sequence: TGCAGTGCTAGAGAAGGGACGGCCTATGGCTACACCTTC.

This clonotype has only a few counts. This sequence joins TRBV4-1 and TRBJ1-1; 9 nucleotides line up with TRBD1. The germline V gene has CDR1 MGHRA and CDR2 YSYEKL. This CDR3 is built from 16 residues. J was trimmed by 3 bases and V by 3 bases; bases with no gene match: 8. The CDR3 loop is CASSHPLTGGYTEAFF. DNA of the CDR3: TGCGCCAGCAGCCATCCACTAACAGGGGGCTACACTGAAGCTTTCTTT.

This clonotype has just one count. The V and J genes are TRBV20-1 and TRBJ2-7; the match to TRBD2 covers 12 bases. This CDR3 has 16 amino acids. V was pared by 0 bases and J by 2 bases, with 5 bases of the junction left unmatched. Germline CDR1 is DFQATT and CDR2 is SNEGSKA (reference sequence). This chain's CDR3 is CSARDRTSGGTYEQYF. CDR3 DNA sequence: TGCAGTGCTAGAGATAGAACTAGCGGGGGGACCTACGAGCAGTACTTC.

This clonotype was recorded at least ten times. This chain links TRBV20-1 with TRBJ2-1, with 11 bases aligning to TRBD2. Germline CDR1 reads DFQATT; CDR2 reads SNEGSKA (reference sequence). With V trimmed by 5 bases and J by 7 bases, 10 bases remained unmatched. There are 15 residues in the CDR3. DNA of the CDR3: TGCAGTGCTCCCCGGTCGGCTAGCGGGGGGAATGAGCAGTTCTTC. Protein product: CSAPRSASGGNEQFF.

About this clonotype: The germline gene is not matched at one end of the junction; a read error may be the cause. The chain links TRBV4-3 to TRBJ1-2, with 8 nucleotides matching TRBD1. The CDR3 totals 15 residues. Germline CDR1 reads LGHNA; CDR2 reads YSLEER. The CDR3 reads CAGSQDGSTGAGYTF. CDR3 DNA: TGCGCCGGCAGCCAAGATGGTTCGACAGGGGCTGGCTACACCTTC.